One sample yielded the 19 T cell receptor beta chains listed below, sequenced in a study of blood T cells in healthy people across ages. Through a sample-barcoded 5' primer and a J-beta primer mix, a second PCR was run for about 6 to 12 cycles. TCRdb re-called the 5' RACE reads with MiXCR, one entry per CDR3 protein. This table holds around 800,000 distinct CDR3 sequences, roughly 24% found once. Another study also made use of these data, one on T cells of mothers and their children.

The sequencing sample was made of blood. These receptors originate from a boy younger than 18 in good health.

CDR3 coding DNA: TGTGCCAGCAGCAGACGGTACAGGGGAGCGGAGACCCAGTACTTC. Translated, it gives CASSRRYRGAETQYF. This chain links TRBV21-1 with TRBJ2-5; the table's TRBD1 call for D was not verified on the DNA. TRBV21-1 is a known pseudogene. CDR3 length: 15 residues.

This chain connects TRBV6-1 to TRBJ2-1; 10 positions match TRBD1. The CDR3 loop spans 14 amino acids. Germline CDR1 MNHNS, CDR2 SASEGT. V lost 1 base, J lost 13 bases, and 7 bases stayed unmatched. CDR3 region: CASSEVGQGLSQFF. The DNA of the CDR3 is TGTGCCAGCAGTGAAGTGGGACAGGGGTTGAGCCAGTTCTTC.

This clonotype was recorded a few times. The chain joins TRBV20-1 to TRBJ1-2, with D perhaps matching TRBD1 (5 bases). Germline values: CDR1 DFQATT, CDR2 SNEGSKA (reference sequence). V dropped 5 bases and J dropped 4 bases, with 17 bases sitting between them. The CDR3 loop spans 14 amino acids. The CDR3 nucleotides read TGCAGTGCTCGGGGCCCGATTTTGGCCTATGGCTACACCTTC. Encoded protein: CSARGPILAYGYTF.

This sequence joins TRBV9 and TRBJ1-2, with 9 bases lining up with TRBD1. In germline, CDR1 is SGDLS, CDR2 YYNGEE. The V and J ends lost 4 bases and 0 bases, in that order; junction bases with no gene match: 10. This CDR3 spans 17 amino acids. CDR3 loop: CASSPRQGVVTNYGYTF. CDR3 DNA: TGTGCCAGCAGCCCACGACAGGGGGTAGTGACTAACTATGGCTACACCTTC.

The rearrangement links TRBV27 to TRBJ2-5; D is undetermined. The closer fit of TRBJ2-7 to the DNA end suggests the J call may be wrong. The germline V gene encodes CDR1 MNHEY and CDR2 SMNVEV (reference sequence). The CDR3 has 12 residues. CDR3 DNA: TGTGCCAGCAGTGGTCTCAAGAACGAGCAGTACGTC. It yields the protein CASSGLKNEQYV.

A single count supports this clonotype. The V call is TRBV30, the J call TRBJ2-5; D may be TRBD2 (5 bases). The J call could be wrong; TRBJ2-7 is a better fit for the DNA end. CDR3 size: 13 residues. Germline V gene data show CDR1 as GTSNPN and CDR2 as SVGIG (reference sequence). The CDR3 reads CAGGAGGTYEQYF. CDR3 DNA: TGTGCCGGAGGTGCGGGCGGCACCTACGAGCAGTACTTC.

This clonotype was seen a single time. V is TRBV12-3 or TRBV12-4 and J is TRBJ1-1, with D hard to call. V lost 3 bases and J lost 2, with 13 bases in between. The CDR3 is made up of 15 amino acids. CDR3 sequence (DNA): TGTGCCAGCAGTTTCAAGTCTGGGAGTAACACTGAAGCTTTCTTT. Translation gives CASSFKSGSNTEAFF.

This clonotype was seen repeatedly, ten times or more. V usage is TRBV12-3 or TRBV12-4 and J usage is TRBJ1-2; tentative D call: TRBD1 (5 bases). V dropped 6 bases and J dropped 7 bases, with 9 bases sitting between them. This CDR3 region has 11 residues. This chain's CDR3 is CASSPGSGYTF. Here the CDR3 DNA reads TGTGCCAGCAGCCCAGGGAGTGGCTACACCTTC.

The CDR3 DNA sequence: TGTGCCACCGGAGCGGGGGCCAGCACAGATACGCAGTATTTT. It codes for CATGAGASTDTQYF. The J gene is TRBJ2-3, the V gene TRBV10-3; 8 positions agree with TRBD2. CDR1 is ENHRY, CDR2 SYGVKD, per germline. The CDR3 spans 14 residues. V was pared by 10 bases and J by 0 bases, with 6 bases of the junction left unmatched.

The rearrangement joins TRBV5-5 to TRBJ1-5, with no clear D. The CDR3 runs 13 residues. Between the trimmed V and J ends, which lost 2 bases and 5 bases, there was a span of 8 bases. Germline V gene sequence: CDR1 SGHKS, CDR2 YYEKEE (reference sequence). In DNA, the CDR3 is TGTGCCAGCAGCTTTTTCACAGATCAGCCCCAGCATTTT. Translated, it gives CASSFFTDQPQHF. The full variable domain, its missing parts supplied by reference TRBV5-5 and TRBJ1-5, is DAGVTQSPTHLIKTRGQQVTLRCSPISGHKSVSWYQQVLGQGPQFIFQYYEKEERGRGNFPDRFSARQFPNYSSELNVNALLLGDSALYLCASSFFTDQPQHFGDGTRLSIL.

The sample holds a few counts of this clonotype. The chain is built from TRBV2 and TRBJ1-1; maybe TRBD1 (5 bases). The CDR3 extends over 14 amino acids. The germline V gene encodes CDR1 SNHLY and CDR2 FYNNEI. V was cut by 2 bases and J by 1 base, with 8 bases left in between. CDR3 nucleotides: TGTGCCAGCAGTGAACAGGGTGAGAACACTGAAGCTTTCTTT. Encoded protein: CASSEQGENTEAFF.

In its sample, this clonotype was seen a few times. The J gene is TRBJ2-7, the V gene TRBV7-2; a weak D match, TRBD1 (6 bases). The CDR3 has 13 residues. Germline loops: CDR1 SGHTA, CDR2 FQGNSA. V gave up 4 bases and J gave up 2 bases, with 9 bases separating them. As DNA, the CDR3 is TGTGCCAGCAGCTGGACAGCCGCCTACGAGCAGTACTTC. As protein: CASSWTAAYEQYF.

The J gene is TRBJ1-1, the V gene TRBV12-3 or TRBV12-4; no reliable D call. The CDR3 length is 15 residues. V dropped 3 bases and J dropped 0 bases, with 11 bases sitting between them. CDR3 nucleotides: TGTGCCAGCAGTTTTGTGGGCAGTTTGAACACTGAAGCTTTCTTT. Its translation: CASSFVGSLNTEAFF.

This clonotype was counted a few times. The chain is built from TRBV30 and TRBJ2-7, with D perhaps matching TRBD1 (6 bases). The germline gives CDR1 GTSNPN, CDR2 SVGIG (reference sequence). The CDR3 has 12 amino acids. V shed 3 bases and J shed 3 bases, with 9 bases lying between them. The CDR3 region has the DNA TGTGCCTGGAGGGTACAGGGCTACGAGCAGTACTTC. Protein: CAWRVQGYEQYF.

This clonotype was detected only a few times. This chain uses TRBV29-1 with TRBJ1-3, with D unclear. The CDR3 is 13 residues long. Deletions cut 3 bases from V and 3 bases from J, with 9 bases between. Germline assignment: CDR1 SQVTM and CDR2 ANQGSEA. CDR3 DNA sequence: TGCAGCGTTGAGCTCCTACTTGGAAACACCATATATTTT. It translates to CSVELLLGNTIYF.

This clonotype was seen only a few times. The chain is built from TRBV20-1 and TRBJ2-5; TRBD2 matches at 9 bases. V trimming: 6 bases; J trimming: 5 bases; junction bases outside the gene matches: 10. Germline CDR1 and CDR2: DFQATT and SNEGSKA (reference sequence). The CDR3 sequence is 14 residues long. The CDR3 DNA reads TGCAGTGCCAGACTAGCGGTGCCGTGGGAGACCCAGTACTTC. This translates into CSARLAVPWETQYF.

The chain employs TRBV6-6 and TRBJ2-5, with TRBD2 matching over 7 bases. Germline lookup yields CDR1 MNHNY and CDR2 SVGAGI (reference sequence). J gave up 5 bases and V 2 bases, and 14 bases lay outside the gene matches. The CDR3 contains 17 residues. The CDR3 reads CASSYAIGSRGGETQYF. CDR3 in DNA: TGTGCCAGCAGTTACGCGATCGGCAGTCGGGGAGGGGAGACCCAGTACTTC.

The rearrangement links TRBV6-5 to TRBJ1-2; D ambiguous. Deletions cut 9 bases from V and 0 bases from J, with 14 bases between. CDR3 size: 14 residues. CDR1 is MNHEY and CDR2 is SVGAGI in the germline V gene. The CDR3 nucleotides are TGTGCCAGGGCCTGGACCGCCGCTAACTATGGCTACACCTTC. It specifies CARAWTAANYGYTF.

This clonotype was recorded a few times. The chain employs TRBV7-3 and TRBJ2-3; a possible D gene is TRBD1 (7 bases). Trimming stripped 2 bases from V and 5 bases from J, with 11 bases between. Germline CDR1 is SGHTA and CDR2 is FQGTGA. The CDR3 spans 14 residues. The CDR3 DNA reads TGTGCCAGCAGCTTAGGGACAGCGGGAGATACGCAGTATTTT. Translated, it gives CASSLGTAGDTQYF.